These 22 T cell receptor beta chains came from one sample sequenced in a study of blood T cells in healthy people across ages. The authors ran a second PCR of 7 to 11 cycles using a sample-barcoded 5' primer and a J-beta primer mix. TCRdb re-called the 5' RACE reads with MiXCR, one entry per CDR3 protein. The profile shows about 1 million distinct CDR3 sequences, 40% to 45% of them singletons. Sequenced material: blood. Receptor source: a woman in her fifties or sixties in good health.

This clonotype was counted ten times or more. The rearrangement joins TRBV7-2 to TRBJ1-5; the D is unclear. Per germline, CDR1 SGHTA and CDR2 FQGNSA. This CDR3 spans 14 amino acids. V gave up 2 bases and J gave up 4 bases, with 9 bases separating them. CDR3 in amino acids: CASSLIGGNQPQHF. CDR3 nucleotide sequence: TGTGCCAGCAGCTTAATCGGCGGGAATCAGCCCCAGCATTTT.

V usage is TRBV28 and J usage is TRBJ2-7, with D tentatively TRBD1 (6 bases). This CDR3 region has 17 residues. Germline V gives CDR1 MDHEN, CDR2 SYDVKM. V lost 4 bases to trimming and J lost 2 bases, with 21 bases between them. This chain's CDR3 is CASSSPITGFPAYEQYF. The CDR3 region has the DNA TGTGCCAGCAGTTCACCCATCACAGGGTTTCCGGCCTACGAGCAGTACTTC.

The chain is built from TRBV29-1 and TRBJ2-7; D ambiguous. CDR3 length equals 11 residues. Trimming removed 4 bases at V and 4 bases at J, with 8 bases between. Germline V gene data show CDR1 as SQVTM and CDR2 as ANQGSEA. CDR3: CSVGKRYEQYF. The CDR3 nucleotides are TGCAGCGTTGGGAAGAGATACGAGCAGTACTTC.

This clonotype was detected only a few times. V usage is TRBV5-1 and J usage is TRBJ2-1; TRBD1 matches at 7 bases. The CDR3 sequence is 18 residues long. Germline V gene sequence: CDR1 SGHRS, CDR2 YFSETQ. After removal of 0 bases from V and 3 bases from J, the junction contained 12 bases not matched to a gene. CDR3: CASSLAPRDSILYNEQFF. The CDR3 coding sequence is TGCGCCAGCAGCTTGGCACCCCGGGACAGTATTCTCTACAATGAGCAGTTCTTC. The full variable domain, completed using reference TRBV5-1 and TRBJ2-1, is KAGVTQTPRYLIKTRGQQVTLSCSPISGHRSVSWYQQTPGQGLQFLFEYFSETQRNKGNFPGRFSGRQFSNSRSEMNVSTLELGDSALYLCASSLAPRDSILYNEQFFGPGTRLTVL.

The gene calls are TRBV6-2 or TRBV6-3 and TRBJ2-7; D remains unclear. This CDR3 spans 13 amino acids. CDR1 and CDR2 (germline): MNHEY, SVGEGT. The V end was cut by 4 bases, the J end by 3 bases, with 10 bases between. CDR3 loop: CASSFVLVYEQYF. In DNA, the CDR3 is TGTGCCAGCAGTTTTGTCTTGGTCTACGAGCAGTACTTC.

The chain recombines TRBV29-1 with TRBJ2-7; D is perhaps TRBD2 (5 bases). Germline CDR1 reads SQVTM; CDR2 reads ANQGSEA. V was shortened by 3 bases and J by 4 bases, with 13 bases between the two germline ends. The length of the CDR3 is 13 residues. This chain's CDR3 is CSVEGATEYEQYF. CDR3 nucleotides: TGCAGCGTTGAGGGAGCTACAGAATACGAGCAGTACTTC.

As to this clonotype: The junction differs from germline at one of its ends, possibly a read error. The chain recombines TRBV28 with TRBJ2-3; D uncertain. The CDR3 is 12 amino acids. The germline V gene has CDR1 MDHEN and CDR2 SYDVKM. DNA for the CDR3: TGTGCCAGAAGTTTCATCACAGATACGCAGTATTTT. This gives the protein CARSFITDTQYF. Full variable domain (missing parts from reference TRBV28 and TRBJ2-3): DVKVTQSSRYLVKRTGEKVFLECVQDMDHENMFWYRQDPGLGLRLIYFSYDVKMKEKGDIPEGYSVSREKKERFSLILESASTNQTSMYLCARSFITDTQYFGPGTRLTVL.

This clonotype appeared a single time. A much larger clone sits a single nucleotide away, making a read error possible. The chain joins TRBV29-1 to TRBJ2-7; D unresolved. Deletions cut 7 bases from V and 0 bases from J, with 13 bases between. Germline values: CDR1 SQVTM, CDR2 ANQGSEA. CDR3 length equals 13 residues. The CDR3 bases are TGCAGCGGTACCGCAGCGAACTCCTACGAGCAGTACTTC. This sequence encodes CSGTAANSYEQYF.

The V call is TRBV20-1, the J call TRBJ1-5; D is unresolved. The CDR3 covers 16 residues. Germline-derived CDR1 and CDR2 are DFQATT and SNEGSKA (reference sequence). The ends were cut back, 0 bases at V and 3 bases at J, with 15 bases in the middle. The CDR3, as DNA: TGCAGTGCTAGAGATGGCCAAGAGGGCTTCAATCAGCCCCAGCATTTT. This sequence encodes CSARDGQEGFNQPQHF.

V is TRBV4-1 and J is TRBJ2-4, with D tentatively TRBD1 (5 bases). Trimming removed 0 bases at V and 1 base at J, with 10 bases between. CDR3 length: 16 amino acids. CDR1 MGHRA and CDR2 YSYEKL come from the germline V gene. CDR3 loop: CASSQDRRQAKNIQYF. CDR3 in DNA: TGCGCCAGCAGCCAAGATCGAAGACAGGCCAAAAACATTCAGTACTTC.

The genes are TRBV29-1 and TRBJ2-1; TRBD1 matches 7 bases. CDR3 length: 15 amino acids. Germline trimming cut 4 bases from V and 5 bases from J; bases unmatched to any gene: 11. The germline CDR1 and CDR2 sequences are SQVTM and ANQGSEA. The CDR3 nucleotides are TGCAGCGTTGCCAGGGACAGCCTTGGGAACAATGAGCAGTTCTTC. It is translated as CSVARDSLGNNEQFF.

The chain combines TRBV20-1 with TRBJ2-6; perhaps TRBD2 as D (5 bases). Germline CDR1 DFQATT, CDR2 SNEGSKA (reference sequence). The CDR3 is 14 residues long. The V end was cut by 5 bases, the J end by 2 bases, with 10 bases between. CDR3 bases: TGCAGTGCTTCCTCCGGGGCTGGGGCCAACGTCCTGACTTTC. Amino acid sequence: CSASSGAGANVLTF.

This clonotype was counted between two and nine times. This chain joins TRBV12-3 or TRBV12-4 and TRBJ2-5; the match to TRBD2 covers 9 bases. The V segment lost 3 bases and the J segment 5 bases; nucleotides outside the gene matches: 4. The CDR3 is 14 amino acids. DNA for the CDR3: TGTGCCAGCAGTTTTAGCGGGAGCGACGAGACCCAGTACTTC. Protein product: CASSFSGSDETQYF.

The rearrangement uses TRBV20-1 and TRBJ2-1, with TRBD2 matching 8 bases. Trimming took 0 bases from V and 7 from J; bases not matched to a gene: 5. The CDR3 loop spans 14 amino acids. Looked up from germline, CDR1 is DFQATT and CDR2 is SNEGSKA (reference sequence). In nucleotides, the CDR3 is TGCAGTGCTAGAGATTCGACTAGCGTGAATGAGCAGTTCTTC. Protein: CSARDSTSVNEQFF.

The chain has TRBV20-1 and TRBJ1-1, with unresolved D. This CDR3 region has 15 residues. V gave up 4 bases and J gave up 4 bases, with 19 bases separating them. The V gene's germline CDR1 is DFQATT and CDR2 SNEGSKA (reference sequence). CDR3 sequence: CSANGEAPRGTEAFF. CDR3 nucleotides: TGCAGTGCTAATGGGGAGGCCCCCCGGGGCACTGAAGCTTTCTTT.

The rearrangement links TRBV10-3 to TRBJ2-3; 8 nucleotides agree with TRBD1. Trimming took 10 bases from V and 5 from J; bases not matched to a gene: 11. Germline V gives CDR1 ENHRY, CDR2 SYGVKD. The CDR3 is 14 residues long. The CDR3, as DNA: TGTGCCACCCGGGGCACAGGGGGAATAGATACGCAGTATTTT. Amino acid sequence: CATRGTGGIDTQYF.

This clonotype was counted only a few times. This chain connects TRBV15 to TRBJ2-5; D remains ambiguous. V was pared by 6 bases and J by 2 bases, with 10 bases between. The CDR3 sequence is 13 residues long. Germline V CDR1 and CDR2: LNHNV, YYDKDF (reference sequence). CDR3 region: CATRSSPQETQYF. The CDR3 DNA sequence: TGTGCCACCAGGTCATCCCCACAAGAGACCCAGTACTTC.

This clonotype was seen at least ten times. The chain is built from TRBV11-2 and TRBJ2-4; D is perhaps TRBD2 (5 bases). The V end lost 5 bases, the J end lost 13 bases, and 18 bases lay between the germline ends. Germline assignment: CDR1 SGHAT and CDR2 FQNNGV. The CDR3 has 13 amino acids. The DNA for the CDR3 is TGTGCCAGCAGCGTAAGGACGGCGGGTGAGCAGTACTTC. As protein: CASSVRTAGEQYF.

This CDR3 reads CSASGGVSYNSPLHF. DNA for the CDR3: TGCAGTGCCTCTGGGGGAGTCTCCTATAATTCACCCCTCCACTTT. The chain recombines TRBV20-1 with TRBJ1-6, with D perhaps TRBD1 (5 bases). The CDR3 sequence is 15 residues long. CDR1 and CDR2 from the germline V gene are DFQATT and SNEGSKA (reference sequence). Trimming stripped 6 bases from V and 0 bases from J, with 12 bases between.

The CDR3 here is CASSFLSAGANVLTF. The CDR3 DNA is TGTGCCAGCAGTTTTTTATCTGCTGGGGCCAACGTCCTGACTTTC. The V gene is TRBV12-3 or TRBV12-4, the J gene TRBJ2-6; no firm D call. V lost 3 bases and J 2 bases, leaving 8 bases between the germline ends. CDR3 size: 15 residues.

This chain links TRBV27 with TRBJ2-3; 7 positions match TRBD2. The CDR3 length is 16 residues. The germline V gene has CDR1 MNHEY and CDR2 SMNVEV (reference sequence). J lost 3 bases, V lost 4 bases, and 10 bases had no gene match. This chain's CDR3 is CASSSARERGTDTQYF. Written as DNA, the CDR3 is TGTGCCAGCAGTTCCGCCCGGGAGCGGGGTACAGATACGCAGTATTTT.

This clonotype was recorded a few times. CDR3 DNA: TGCGCCAGCAGCCAAGGAAGGGGGTTGGGTAATTCACCCCTCCACTTT. It yields the protein CASSQGRGLGNSPLHF. The chain joins TRBV4-1 to TRBJ1-6; TRBD1 is a possible D gene (6 bases). This CDR3 comprises 16 residues. From germline, CDR1 is MGHRA and CDR2 YSYEKL. Trimming removed 1 base from V and 6 bases from J, with 13 bases in between.